The 10 T cell receptor beta chains reported below all come from one sample, sequenced in a study of tumor-infiltrating lymphocytes in primary liver carcinoma. The researchers produced TCR beta cDNA from around 500 ng total RNA with a constant-region primer. Slightly modified ARM-PCR with three nested multiplex PCR rounds yielded TCR beta libraries. TRBV1-TRBV30 forward primers paired with a C-beta reverse primer drove the first two PCR rounds, ten to eleven cycles each. In TCRdb, the multiplex PCR reads were re-called with MiXCR into one record per CDR3 protein. The sample consists of 95,000 to 150,000 distinct CDR3 sequences, 64% of them appearing once. Extraction of RNA together with DNA used about 17-31 mg of unsorted bulk tissue. The sample comprised liver tumor tissue from sampling region 3. Subset specified: tumor region T3, left-lateral pole. Receptor source: a woman aged 55-70 years with primary liver carcinoma and hepatitis B virus infection.

The chain joins TRBV5-5 to TRBJ2-5; D remains ambiguous. The V gene lost 1 base and the J gene lost 5 bases, with 9 bases spanning the gap. The CDR3 runs 13 residues. The germline V gene has CDR1 SGHKS and CDR2 YYEKEE (reference sequence). Here the CDR3 reads CASSLLSGETQYF. The CDR3 nucleotides are TGTGCCAGCAGCTTGTTAAGTGGGGAGACCCAGTACTTC.

Details on this clonotype: At one end the junction does not follow the germline gene, possibly because of a read error. The chain couples TRBV7-8 to TRBJ2-1; possible D gene TRBD1, 8 bases. Looked up from germline, CDR1 is SGHVS and CDR2 is FQNEAQ. The CDR3 runs to 16 residues. Written as DNA, the CDR3 is TGTGTCAGCAGCTTTGGGGGGGACAGGCGCTACAATGAGCGGTTCTTC. Translation: CVSSFGGDRRYNERFF.

In regard to this clonotype: A read error may produce the germline difference seen at one junction end. J is TRBJ2-7 and V is TRBV28, with 14 bases that match TRBD2. Germline values: CDR1 MDHEN, CDR2 SYDVKM. This CDR3 is built from 17 residues. CDR3 sequence (DNA): TGTGCCAGCAGTTCCGGGACTAGCGGGAGTGGGAGGTACGACCAGTACTTC. Residues: CASSSGTSGSGRYDQYF.

This clonotype is deemed medium-sized (0.01 to 0.1%). The J gene is TRBJ2-3, the V gene TRBV11-2; D may be TRBD2 (5 bases). There are 15 residues in the CDR3. V dropped 3 bases and J dropped 2 bases, with 12 bases sitting between them. Germline V CDR1 and CDR2: SGHAT, FQNNGV. The CDR3 DNA follows: TGTGCCAGCAGCTTCCACACTAGACACACAGATACGCAGTATTTT. It codes for CASSFHTRHTDTQYF.

The genes are TRBV6-6 and TRBJ2-7, with D possibly being TRBD1 (6 bases). V lost 0 bases and J lost 8, with 11 bases in between. This CDR3 comprises 13 residues. The germline gives CDR1 MNHNY, CDR2 SVGAGI (reference sequence). As DNA, the CDR3 is TGTGCCAGCAGTTACTCGAAGGGACACAAGCAGTACTTC. Translating gives CASSYSKGHKQYF.

On this clonotype itself: The conserved closing phenylalanine or tryptophan is absent in this CDR3, likely reflecting a read error. V and J are TRBV11-2 and TRBJ2-1; D possibly corresponds to TRBD2 (5 bases). The germline V gene has CDR1 SGHAT and CDR2 FQNNGV. There are 14 residues in the CDR3. V lost 4 bases, J lost 4 bases, and 11 bases lay in between. This CDR3 is CASSSGSGYNEQFS. As DNA, the CDR3 is TGTGCCAGCAGCTCGGGGTCGGGGTACAATGAGCAGTTCTCC.

This clonotype has at least ten counts. This chain joins TRBV4-2 and TRBJ1-1, with D unclear. Germline V gene lookup returns CDR1 LGHNA and CDR2 YNFKEQ. The CDR3 is made up of 13 amino acids. V was clipped by 4 bases and J by 1 base, with 7 bases between them. DNA of the CDR3: TGTGCCAGCAGCCGGCCAGAGAACACTGAAGCTTTCTTT. It yields the protein CASSRPENTEAFF.

V gene TRBV7-6 combines with J gene TRBJ2-3, with D tentatively TRBD2 (5 bases). The CDR3 is 15 amino acids. Germline CDR1 and CDR2: SGHVS and FNYEAQ. Trimming removed 5 bases from V and 4 bases from J, with 16 bases in between. Here the CDR3 DNA reads TGTGCCAGCAGCAGCGGACTCGTTCGTGCAGATACGCAGTATTTT. It is translated as CASSSGLVRADTQYF.

This clonotype was seen at least ten times. This sequence joins TRBV6-6 and TRBJ2-3, with 7 bases that match TRBD2. Germline values: CDR1 MNHNY, CDR2 SVGAGI (reference sequence). The CDR3 contains 15 residues. Trimming took 4 bases from V and 3 from J; bases not matched to a gene: 7. CDR3 nucleotides: TGTGCCAGCAGTTGGGCGGGAGAAGGAACAGATACGCAGTATTTT. Amino acids: CASSWAGEGTDTQYF.

The chain carries TRBV19 and TRBJ2-2; D is perhaps TRBD2 (6 bases). Germline lookup yields CDR1 LNHDA and CDR2 SQIVND (reference sequence). There are 11 residues in the CDR3. The germline V and J ends were trimmed by 10 bases and 7 bases, with 10 bases remaining between them. CDR3 bases: TGTGCCACCAGGAGGGGCGGGGAGCTGTTTTTT. It codes for CATRRGGELFF.